Each of the 17 T cell receptor beta chains below was sequenced from the same sample in a study of identical twins. TCRdb called the 5' RACE reads again in MiXCR, with one record for every CDR3 protein. The sample includes approximately 1.8 million distinct CDR3 sequences, 32% of them seen just once. Sequencing was carried out using cord blood. The receptors derive from a newborn girl in good health.

CDR3 in DNA: TGTGCCATCAGTGAAAGCGGCGGGAGCATCCCAAATGAGCGGTACTTC. Protein: CAISESGGSIPNERYF. The chain uses TRBV10-3 and TRBJ2-5, with 7 positions matching TRBD2. Germline values: CDR1 ENHRY, CDR2 SYGVKD. This CDR3 spans 16 amino acids. V trimming: 3 bases; J trimming: 13 bases; junction bases outside the gene matches: 20.

This clonotype was seen once. This chain connects TRBV4-1 to TRBJ1-1; weak D call: TRBD1 (5 bases). Trimming left V 7 bases short and J 0 bases short, with 15 bases between. This CDR3 is built from 15 residues. Germline V gives CDR1 MGHRA, CDR2 YSYEKL. CDR3 amino acids: CASKSPQGLNTEAFF. The CDR3 DNA reads as TGCGCCAGCAAATCCCCCCAGGGACTGAACACTGAAGCTTTCTTT.

This clonotype appeared a few times. This chain joins TRBV11-2 and TRBJ2-3; 15 bases map to TRBD2. The trim removed 0 bases at V and 3 bases at J, leaving 1 base unmatched. This CDR3 is built from 17 residues. Per the germline V gene, CDR1 is SGHAT and CDR2 is FQNNGV. In DNA, the CDR3 is TGTGCCAGCAGCTTAGATGGACTAGCGGGGGGGACAGATACGCAGTATTTT. This sequence encodes CASSLDGLAGGTDTQYF. Filled out from reference TRBV11-2 and TRBJ2-3, the complete variable domain reads EAGVAQSPRYKIIEKRQSVAFWCNPISGHATLYWYQQILGQGPKLLIQFQNNGVVDDSQLPKDRFSAERLKGVDSTLKIQPAKLEDSAVYLCASSLDGLAGGTDTQYFGPGTRLTVL.

This clonotype has only a few counts. V and J are TRBV20-1 and TRBJ2-1, with 7 positions matching TRBD2. The ends lost 7 bases at V and 0 bases at J; junction bases unmatched: 6. The CDR3 is 14 residues long. Germline-derived CDR1 and CDR2 are DFQATT and SNEGSKA (reference sequence). DNA of the CDR3: TGCAGTGGGTTACTAGCGACCTCCTACAATGAGCAGTTCTTC. This codes for CSGLLATSYNEQFF.

The chain carries TRBV29-1 and TRBJ2-7, with TRBD2 identical over 8 bases. The CDR3 runs to 14 residues. The ends lost 4 bases at V and 2 bases at J; junction bases unmatched: 7. In germline, CDR1 is SQVTM, CDR2 ANQGSEA. The DNA of the CDR3 is TGCAGCGTTGGAATGAGACTAGCGCCCTACGAGCAGTACTTC. Translated, it gives CSVGMRLAPYEQYF.

The chain uses TRBV7-2 and TRBJ2-5, with 13 nucleotides matching TRBD2. Unmatched junction bases numbered 9, after V lost 0 bases and J lost 11 bases. The germline V gene has CDR1 SGHTA and CDR2 FQGNSA. The CDR3 spans 16 residues. CDR3 in DNA: TGTGCCAGCAGCTTAGCTACTAGCGGGGGGGCCTATGAGCAGTACTTC. It encodes CASSLATSGGAYEQYF.

In this sample, this clonotype turned up a few times. This rearrangement joins TRBV20-1 to TRBJ2-1; D uncertain. This CDR3 region has 12 residues. Germline V gene sequence: CDR1 DFQATT, CDR2 SNEGSKA (reference sequence). CDR3 DNA sequence: TGCAGCGCCCTGTACTGGAACAATGAGCAGTTCTTC. Translating it yields CSALYWNNEQFF.

This clonotype has at least ten counts. The V gene is TRBV29-1, the J gene TRBJ2-3; 9 bases are a match to TRBD1. The ends lost 4 bases at V and 4 bases at J; junction bases unmatched: 0. Germline CDR1 is SQVTM and CDR2 is ANQGSEA. This CDR3 region has 12 residues. In DNA form, the CDR3 reads TGCAGCGTTGGACAGGGGGCAGATACGCAGTATTTT. It specifies CSVGQGADTQYF.

This chain connects TRBV6-1 to TRBJ2-2; no definite D call. The germline V gene has CDR1 MNHNS and CDR2 SASEGT. V lost 2 bases and J lost 1, with 14 bases in between. The CDR3 length is 17 residues. The CDR3 nucleotides are TGTGCCAGCAGTGAAACCTTACCACCCCTGAACACCGGGGAGCTGTTTTTT. Translated: CASSETLPPLNTGELFF.

This chain links TRBV20-1 with TRBJ1-2, with D possibly matching TRBD1 (5 bases). The length of the CDR3 is 12 residues. The ends were cut back, 5 bases at V and 4 bases at J, with 11 bases in the middle. CDR1 DFQATT and CDR2 SNEGSKA come from the germline V gene (reference sequence). CDR3: CSAPDSLYGYTF. As DNA, the CDR3 is TGCAGTGCTCCAGACAGCCTCTATGGCTACACCTTC.

The genes are TRBV7-6 and TRBJ1-2; D gene unclear. Germline V CDR1 and CDR2: SGHVS, FNYEAQ. Trimming cost V 1 base and J 5 bases, with 17 bases left between them. This CDR3 spans 16 amino acids. CDR3 nucleotides: TGTGCCAGCAGCTTAGGAGGAGGCGCAGGAGTGTATGGCTACACCTTC. Its protein product is CASSLGGGAGVYGYTF.

This clonotype was counted between two and nine times. The V and J genes are TRBV20-1 and TRBJ1-4; a weak D match, TRBD1 (6 bases). The germline V gene has CDR1 DFQATT and CDR2 SNEGSKA (reference sequence). The CDR3 is 14 amino acids. Trimming took off 6 bases at V and 6 bases at J, with 17 bases between the two ends. The CDR3 here is CSATQGGGDEKLFF. Here the CDR3 DNA reads TGCAGTGCAACACAGGGCGGAGGGGATGAAAAACTGTTTTTT.

The chain is built from TRBV18 and TRBJ1-3; D possibly corresponds to TRBD1 (5 bases). The length of the CDR3 is 15 residues. Trimming shortened V by 3 bases and J by 4 bases, and 13 bases separated the two germline ends. In germline, CDR1 is KGHSH, CDR2 LQKENI. CDR3 bases: TGTGCCAGCTCACCGGCCGGGGGGTCCGGAAACACCATATATTTT. Amino acids: CASSPAGGSGNTIYF. Supplemented by reference TRBV18 and TRBJ1-3, the full variable domain reads NAGVMQNPRHLVRRRGQEARLRCSPMKGHSHVYWYRQLPEEGLKFMVYLQKENIIDESGMPKERFSAEFPKEGPSILRIQQVVRGDSAAYFCASSPAGGSGNTIYFGEGSWLTVV.

This clonotype has at least ten counts. This chain links TRBV7-2 with TRBJ2-7; TRBD2 agrees at 9 bases. Germline CDR1 is SGHTA and CDR2 is FQGNSA. There are 15 residues in the CDR3. V dropped 0 bases and J dropped 4; count of bases not matched to a gene: 4. The CDR3 reads CASSLAAGGPYEQYF. The CDR3 DNA reads TGTGCCAGCAGCTTAGCTGCGGGAGGGCCGTACGAGCAGTACTTC.

This clonotype came up a few times. The chain uses TRBV2 and TRBJ2-1, with 12 bases lining up with TRBD2. Germline-derived CDR1 and CDR2 are SNHLY and FYNNEI. Germline trimming cut 5 bases from V and 9 bases from J; bases unmatched to any gene: 5. The CDR3 is 14 amino acids. The CDR3 bases are TGTGCCAGCAGTCTAGCGGGGGGGCTCAGTGAGCAGTTCTTC. Amino acids: CASSLAGGLSEQFF.

V is TRBV10-3 and J is TRBJ2-3; D is ambiguous. Looked up from germline, CDR1 is ENHRY and CDR2 is SYGVKD. This CDR3 is 15 amino acids long. V was trimmed by 0 bases and J by 0 bases, leaving 7 bases between them. For the CDR3, the DNA is TGTGCCATCAGTGAGTCGGACCCTAGCACAGATACGCAGTATTTT. Translating it yields CAISESDPSTDTQYF.

As DNA, the CDR3 is TGTGCCATCAATAGCGGACCCCCTTACAATGAGCAGTTCTTC. This gives the protein CAINSGPPYNEQFF. This chain uses TRBV18 with TRBJ2-1; D is perhaps TRBD2 (6 bases). This CDR3 contains 14 residues. Per the germline V gene, CDR1 is KGHSH and CDR2 is LQKENI. The V end was cut by 10 bases, the J end by 4 bases, with 17 bases between.